This TCR beta chain was observed in a study of identical twins. This CDR3 contains 17 residues. Overall study results and limits: Surplus twin overlap in beta out-of-frame sequences was less pronounced. Zero-insertion findings could be partly confounded by invariant cells (MAIT and iNKT cells).

Every one of the donors was a healthy Caucasian. The sample holds a few counts of this clonotype. No antigen is known for it. A template switching step contributed a universal primer site, while unique molecular identifiers were present in the cDNA. TCRdb redid the calling of the 5' RACE reads with MiXCR, one entry per CDR3 protein. Altogether about 900,000 distinct CDR3 sequences are present, 9% to 15% being singletons, with the ten largest covering around 1.5%. The sample was also linked to a second study, of yellow fever vaccine responses in identical twins.

The source is a young woman in good health. The chain links TRBV21-1 to TRBJ1-5. TRBV21-1 is given as a pseudogene. Specimen: PBMCs. The CDR3 DNA reads TGTGCCAGCAGCAAAGGGGAAGTCCCAGGGGGCAATCAGCCCCAGCATTTT. The encoded protein is CASSKGEVPGGNQPQHF.